A single sample gave rise to the 22 T cell receptor beta chains below, sequenced in a study of cytomegalovirus exposure and HLA in healthy donors (dated by TCRdb to about 2017). Library preparation was by the immunoSEQ multiplex PCR assay. What TCRdb holds here is the immuneACCESS table cut down to in-frame rearrangements. Part of the clones is not present; checked against another copy, under half of the missing clones reflect an unresolved V gene, and the others are unexplained. The sample table lists around 250,000 clones, 90% of them with a count of one. The ten largest account for 3.1% of the sample. The material sequenced was PBMCs. Source of these receptors: a woman between 25 and 40 years old in good health and CMV-seronegative.

This rearrangement joins TRBV9 to TRBJ2-3; TRBD1 is a possible D gene (6 bases). Germline lookup yields CDR1 SGDLS and CDR2 YYNGEE. The CDR3 runs 14 residues. Trimming shortened V by 0 bases and J by 10 bases, and 15 bases separated the two germline ends. This chain's CDR3 is CASSVGGRDTAQYF. The CDR3 nucleotides are TGTGCCAGCAGCGTAGGTGGACGGGACACGGCGCAGTATTTT.

The chain links TRBV4-1 to TRBJ2-1; D not resolved. CDR3 size: 13 residues. Germline assignment: CDR1 MGHRA and CDR2 YSYEKL. Trimming removed 1 base from V and 8 bases from J, with 9 bases in between. The DNA for the CDR3 is TGCGCCAGCAGCCAAGTCCCCCCCGATGAGCAGTTCTTC. Protein: CASSQVPPDEQFF.

This chain uses TRBV9 with TRBJ2-7, with D possibly TRBD2 on 6 matching bases. The CDR3 is 14 amino acids. Germline CDR1 SGDLS, CDR2 YYNGEE. V gave up 3 bases and J gave up 4 bases, with 14 bases separating them. Here the CDR3 DNA reads TGTGCCAGCAGCGGCCGGGACCGGGGGTACGAGCAGTACTTC. Encoded protein: CASSGRDRGYEQYF.

The V and J genes are TRBV11-3 and TRBJ2-7; 9 bases align to TRBD1. V lost 5 bases to trimming and J lost 0 bases; unmatched junction nucleotides: 8. The CDR3 covers 16 residues. The germline gives CDR1 SGHNT, CDR2 YENEEA. Written as DNA, the CDR3 is TGTGCCAGCAGCACCTGGACAGGGGCGGGCTCCTACGAGCAGTACTTC. Translation: CASSTWTGAGSYEQYF.

V usage is TRBV19 and J usage is TRBJ2-1; D tentatively reads TRBD1 or TRBD2 (6 bases each). Trimming took 6 bases from V and 6 from J, leaving 21 bases between them. The germline CDR1 and CDR2 sequences are LNHDA and SQIVND (reference sequence). The CDR3 has 16 amino acids. The CDR3, as DNA: TGTGCCAGTAGGGTAGGGGGGTTCGGGCATTCCAATGAGCAGTTCTTC. Translating it yields CASRVGGFGHSNEQFF.

The chain joins TRBV7-3 to TRBJ2-3; 8 bases match TRBD2. This CDR3 contains 15 residues. V lost 5 bases to trimming and J lost 0 bases; unmatched junction nucleotides: 4. Per germline, CDR1 SGHTA and CDR2 FQGTGA. DNA of the CDR3: TGTGCCAGCAGCATTAGCGGGAAGAGCACAGATACGCAGTATTTT. It specifies CASSISGKSTDTQYF.

V and J are TRBV28 and TRBJ2-7; D might be TRBD1 or TRBD2, each matching 6 bases. The CDR3 is made up of 13 amino acids. Germline CDR1 reads MDHEN; CDR2 reads SYDVKM. V was trimmed by 6 bases and J by 9 bases, leaving 18 bases between them. CDR3 in amino acids: CASRGGRVSGQYF. CDR3 in DNA: TGTGCCAGCAGAGGGGGGCGGGTTAGTGGGCAGTACTTC. Looking up the rest from reference TRBV28 and TRBJ2-7 gives the full variable domain: DVKVTQSSRYLVKRTGEKVFLECVQDMDHENMFWYRQDPGLGLRLIYFSYDVKMKEKGDIPEGYSVSREKKERFSLILESASTNQTSMYLCASRGGRVSGQYFGPGTRLTVT.

J is TRBJ1-5 and V is TRBV6-1; D remains unclear. Germline assignment: CDR1 MNHNS and CDR2 SASEGT. The CDR3 contains 18 residues. Deletions cut 2 bases from V and 1 base from J, with 18 bases between. The CDR3 sequence is CASSERRRARQSNQPQHF. In DNA form, the CDR3 reads TGTGCCAGCAGTGAACGCCGGAGGGCTAGGCAAAGCAATCAGCCCCAGCATTTT.

For this clone: The identical CDR3 is also encoded by other nucleotide sequences in the sample. The chain links TRBV29-1 to TRBJ2-7, with 12 bases matching TRBD2. CDR3 length: 14 amino acids. J was trimmed by 2 bases and V by 1 base; bases with no gene match: 0. Germline V gene lookup returns CDR1 SQVTM and CDR2 ANQGSEA. CDR3: CSVEGLAGAYEQYF. CDR3 in DNA: TGCAGCGTTGAAGGACTAGCGGGAGCCTACGAGCAGTACTTC.

On this clone itself: Other DNA sequences from this sample encode an identical CDR3 as well. This chain links TRBV4-1 with TRBJ2-7; 8 nucleotides line up with TRBD2. J was trimmed by 7 bases and V by 1 base; bases with no gene match: 0. The CDR3 covers 12 residues. CDR1 and CDR2 from the germline V gene are MGHRA and YSYEKL. The CDR3 protein is CASSQGGGEQYF. The CDR3 DNA reads as TGCGCCAGCAGCCAAGGCGGGGGGGAGCAGTACTTC.

This clone was counted only a few times. The rearrangement links TRBV9 to TRBJ1-2; D ambiguous. The germline V gene has CDR1 SGDLS and CDR2 YYNGEE. This CDR3 spans 16 amino acids. Trimming pared 0 bases from V and 4 bases from J, leaving 16 bases between. CDR3 protein: CASSVGEDLRLYGYTF. CDR3 DNA: TGTGCCAGCAGCGTAGGAGAAGACCTACGACTCTATGGCTACACCTTC.

The chain is built from TRBV7-8 and TRBJ1-4; 7 nucleotides agree with TRBD1. V lost 5 bases, J lost 4 bases, and 13 bases stayed unmatched. The length of the CDR3 is 17 residues. Per the germline V gene, CDR1 is SGHVS and CDR2 is FQNEAQ. CDR3 region: CASSPWDSRPLNEKLFF. The CDR3 nucleotides read TGTGCCAGCAGCCCGTGGGACAGCCGCCCCCTTAATGAAAAACTGTTTTTT.

V usage is TRBV19 and J usage is TRBJ2-1, with TRBD2 matching 13 bases. Looked up from germline, CDR1 is LNHDA and CDR2 is SQIVND (reference sequence). The CDR3 covers 14 residues. Trimming at V came to 9 bases and at J to 7 bases, leaving 6 bases not matched to a gene. The CDR3: CASTSGRARNEQFF. CDR3 coding DNA: TGTGCCAGCACTAGCGGGAGGGCAAGGAATGAGCAGTTCTTC.

The chain carries TRBV30 and TRBJ2-1; D might be TRBD1 (5 bases). The CDR3 runs 14 residues. Germline values: CDR1 GTSNPN, CDR2 SVGIG (reference sequence). The V gene lost 1 base and the J gene lost 1 base, with 8 bases spanning the gap. CDR3 protein: CAWSGRVSYNEQFF. The DNA of the CDR3 is TGTGCCTGGAGTGGCAGGGTTTCCTACAATGAGCAGTTCTTC.

The genes are TRBV6-5 and TRBJ1-4, with D tentatively TRBD1 (5 bases). Trimming pared 2 bases from V and 4 bases from J, leaving 8 bases between. Germline V gene sequence: CDR1 MNHEY, CDR2 SVGAGI. This CDR3 has 14 amino acids. The CDR3 protein is CASSYGGSNEKLFF. Written as DNA, the CDR3 is TGTGCCAGCAGTTACGGGGGAAGTAATGAAAAACTGTTTTTT.

The chain uses TRBV7-3 and TRBJ2-2; the D is unclear. The CDR3 is 13 amino acids. V was trimmed by 5 bases and J by 7 bases, leaving 11 bases between them. Germline V gives CDR1 SGHTA, CDR2 FQGTGA. CDR3 sequence (DNA): TGTGCCAGCAGCCCACGGGTCGGCGGGGAGCTGTTTTTT. Protein sequence: CASSPRVGGELFF.

This clone was seen only once. The chain has TRBV28 and TRBJ2-1, with 9 bases fitting TRBD1. The germline V gene has CDR1 MDHEN and CDR2 SYDVKM. The CDR3 is made up of 15 amino acids. Losses at the gene ends were 5 bases for V and 3 bases for J; bases not matched to a gene: 5. This CDR3 reads CASSPGTGLYNEQFF. The CDR3 bases are TGTGCCAGCAGTCCCGGGACAGGGCTCTACAATGAGCAGTTCTTC. The entire variable domain, with the rest obtained from reference TRBV28 and TRBJ2-1, is as follows: DVKVTQSSRYLVKRTGEKVFLECVQDMDHENMFWYRQDPGLGLRLIYFSYDVKMKEKGDIPEGYSVSREKKERFSLILESASTNQTSMYLCASSPGTGLYNEQFFGPGTRLTVL.

V and J are TRBV5-6 and TRBJ1-1; TRBD1 might be the D (6 bases). CDR3 size: 15 residues. The germline V gene encodes CDR1 SGHDT and CDR2 YYEEEE. V was cut by 0 bases and J by 5 bases, with 14 bases left in between. The CDR3 is CASSLVFQGRTEAFF. CDR3 DNA sequence: TGTGCCAGCAGCTTGGTGTTTCAGGGGAGGACTGAAGCTTTCTTT.

This chain joins TRBV27 and TRBJ2-3, with a tentative D call TRBD1 (5 bases). Germline-derived CDR1 and CDR2 are MNHEY and SMNVEV (reference sequence). The germline V and J ends were trimmed by 4 bases and 6 bases, with 17 bases remaining between them. CDR3 length: 15 residues. In nucleotides, the CDR3 is TGTGCCAGCAGTTCCCTTGGACGGTCAGGGGATACGCAGTATTTT. It encodes CASSSLGRSGDTQYF.

The rearrangement joins TRBV2 to TRBJ2-7; no clear D. The V gene's germline CDR1 is SNHLY and CDR2 FYNNEI. The CDR3 has 14 residues. V dropped 0 bases and J dropped 3 bases, with 9 bases sitting between them. The CDR3 spells CASSEALGSYEQYF. CDR3 DNA sequence: TGTGCCAGCAGTGAAGCTTTGGGCAGCTACGAGCAGTACTTC.

This chain connects TRBV6-6 to TRBJ1-1; D remains ambiguous. Per germline, CDR1 MNHNY and CDR2 SVGAGI (reference sequence). Deletions cut 7 bases from V and 1 base from J, with 13 bases between. This CDR3 has 14 amino acids. The CDR3, as DNA: TGTGCCAGCAACACCCCGGACGGGAACACTGAAGCTTTCTTT. As protein: CASNTPDGNTEAFF.

This rearrangement joins TRBV10-3 to TRBJ2-7; 7 nucleotides align to TRBD1. Germline trimming cut 4 bases from V and 5 bases from J; bases unmatched to any gene: 8. This CDR3 contains 14 residues. The germline gives CDR1 ENHRY, CDR2 SYGVKD. CDR3: CAISGTTGRNEQYF. For the CDR3, the DNA is TGTGCCATCAGTGGGACGACAGGGAGAAACGAGCAGTACTTC.